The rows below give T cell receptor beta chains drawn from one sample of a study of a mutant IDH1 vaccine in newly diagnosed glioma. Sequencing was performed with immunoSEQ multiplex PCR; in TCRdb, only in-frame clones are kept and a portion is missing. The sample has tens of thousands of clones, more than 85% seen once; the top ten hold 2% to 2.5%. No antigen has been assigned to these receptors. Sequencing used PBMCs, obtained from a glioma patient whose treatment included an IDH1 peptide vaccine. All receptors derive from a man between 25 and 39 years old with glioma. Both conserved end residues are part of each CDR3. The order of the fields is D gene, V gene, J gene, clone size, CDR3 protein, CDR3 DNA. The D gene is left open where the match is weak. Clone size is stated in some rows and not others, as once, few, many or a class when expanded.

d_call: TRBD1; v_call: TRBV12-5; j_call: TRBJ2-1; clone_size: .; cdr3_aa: CASAGQGYNEQFF; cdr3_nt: TGTGCTAGTGCTGGACAGGGCTACAATGAGCAGTTCTTC
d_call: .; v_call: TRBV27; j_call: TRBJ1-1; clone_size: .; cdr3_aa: CASSLWEGGVGTEAFF; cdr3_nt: TGTGCCAGCAGTTTATGGGAGGGGGGAGTAGGCACTGAAGCTTTCTTT
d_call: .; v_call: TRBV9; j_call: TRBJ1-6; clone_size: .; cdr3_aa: CASSLAGSGSSYNSPLHF; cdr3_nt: TGTGCCAGCAGCCTGGCTGGGTCAGGGAGCTCCTATAATTCACCCCTCCACTTT
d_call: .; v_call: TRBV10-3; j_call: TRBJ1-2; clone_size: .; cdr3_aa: CATGVGSNYGYTF; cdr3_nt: TGTGCCACGGGCGTTGGGAGCAACTATGGCTACACCTTC
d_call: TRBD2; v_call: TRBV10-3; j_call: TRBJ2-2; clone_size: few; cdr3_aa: CAISEPNSGGASGELFF; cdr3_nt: TGTGCCATCAGTGAGCCCAACAGCGGGGGGGCCTCCGGGGAGCTGTTTTTT
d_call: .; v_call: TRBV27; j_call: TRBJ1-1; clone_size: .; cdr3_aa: CASSLKGWSRNTEAFF; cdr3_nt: TGTGCCAGCAGTTTGAAGGGGTGGTCTAGGAACACTGAAGCTTTCTTT
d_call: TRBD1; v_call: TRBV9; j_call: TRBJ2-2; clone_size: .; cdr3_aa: CASSSRDRVAGELFF; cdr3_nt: TGTGCCAGCAGCTCCCGGGACAGGGTGGCCGGGGAGCTGTTTTTT
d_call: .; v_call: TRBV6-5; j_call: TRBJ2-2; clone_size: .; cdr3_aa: CASSYSSGYAGELFF; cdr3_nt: TGTGCCAGCAGTTACTCATCGGGGTACGCCGGGGAGCTGTTTTTT
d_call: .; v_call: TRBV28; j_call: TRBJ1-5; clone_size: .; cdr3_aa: CASSRWNNQPQHF; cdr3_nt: TGTGCCAGCAGTCGATGGAACAATCAGCCCCAGCATTTT
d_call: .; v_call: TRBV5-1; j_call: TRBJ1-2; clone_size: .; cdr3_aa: CASSLKGGDYGYTF; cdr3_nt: TGCGCCAGCAGCTTGAAAGGGGGAGATTATGGCTACACCTTC
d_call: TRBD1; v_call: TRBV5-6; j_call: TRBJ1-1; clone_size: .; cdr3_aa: CASSLWDRALLDTEAFF; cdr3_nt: TGTGCCAGCAGCTTGTGGGACAGGGCCCTCCTCGACACTGAAGCTTTCTTT
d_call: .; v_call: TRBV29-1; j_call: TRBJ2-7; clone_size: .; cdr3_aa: CSVIKTGSHEQYF; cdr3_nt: TGCAGCGTGATCAAAACAGGGTCCCACGAGCAGTACTTC
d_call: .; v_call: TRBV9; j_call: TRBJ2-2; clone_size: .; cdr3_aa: CASSVLARVNTGELFF; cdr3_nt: TGTGCCAGCAGCGTCTTGGCCAGGGTGAACACCGGGGAGCTGTTTTTT
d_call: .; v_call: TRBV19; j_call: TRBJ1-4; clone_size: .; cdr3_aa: CASKSQTGATNEKLFF; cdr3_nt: TGTGCCAGTAAGTCCCAAACGGGGGCAACTAATGAAAAACTGTTTTTT